Listed below are T cell receptor beta chains from one sample, sequenced in a study of control samples from healthy donors and cancer patients. Profiling relied on immunoSEQ multiplex PCR, and the TCRdb table lists in-frame clones only, not all of them. Recorded for this sample: 150,000 to 200,000 clones. The sample consisted of blood. All receptors come from a woman under 40 in good health. Each CDR3 is given with its conserved first and last residue.

TRBJ2-4 TRBV6-2/TRBV6-3 CASSYPAVSGAGGQYF
TRBJ2-1 TRBV5-1 CASSLDTGVGGNEQFF
TRBJ1-5 TRBV4-2 CASSQGGRAQHF
TRBJ1-1 TRBV5-1 CASSPGERSTEAFF
TRBJ1-2 TRBV2 CASSPLRQGAFGYTF
TRBJ2-1 TRBV4-2 CASSLHKSGVYNEQFF
TRBJ2-1 TRBV2 CASSRLAVGSYNEQFF
TRBJ1-1 TRBV6-6 CASSYSEYTEAFF
TRBJ2-7 TRBV7-7 CASSLAAGGSYEQYF
TRBJ2-7 TRBV3-1/TRBV3-2 CASSQLTDYEQYF
TRBJ2-5 TRBV5-1 CASSLFGQGMETQYF
TRBJ1-5 TRBV4-1 CASSLVYPGSNQPQHF
TRBJ2-5 TRBV27 CASRVAGGLETQYF
TRBJ1-5 TRBV6-6 CASSYSSGGEGQPQHF
TRBJ2-5 TRBV14 CASSQGGFRGPYKETQYF
TRBJ1-5 TRBV6-2/TRBV6-3 CASSAVSEQPQHF